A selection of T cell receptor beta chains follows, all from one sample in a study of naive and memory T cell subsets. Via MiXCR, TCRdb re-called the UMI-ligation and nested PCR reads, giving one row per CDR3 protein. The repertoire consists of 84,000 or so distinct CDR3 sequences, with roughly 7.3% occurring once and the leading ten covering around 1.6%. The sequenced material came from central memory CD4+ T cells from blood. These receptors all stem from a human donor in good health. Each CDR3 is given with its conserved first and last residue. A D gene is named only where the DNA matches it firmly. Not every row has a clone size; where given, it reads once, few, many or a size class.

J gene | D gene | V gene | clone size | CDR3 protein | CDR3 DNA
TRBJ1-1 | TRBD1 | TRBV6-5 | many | CATQGGEDTEAFF | TGTGCCACCCAGGGGGGAGAGGACACTGAAGCTTTCTTT
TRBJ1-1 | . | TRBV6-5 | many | CASSKQGITEAFF | TGTGCCAGCAGTAAACAGGGAATCACTGAAGCTTTCTTT
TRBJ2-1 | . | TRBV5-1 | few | CASSPERGNEQFF | TGCGCCAGCAGCCCTGAGAGGGGAAATGAGCAGTTCTTC
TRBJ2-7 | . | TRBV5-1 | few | CASKSGPTSYEQYF | TGCGCCAGCAAGTCGGGACCGACCTCCTACGAGCAGTACTTC
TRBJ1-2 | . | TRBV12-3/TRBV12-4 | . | CASSPWGTVSVYGYTF | TGTGCCAGCAGTCCATGGGGGACCGTTTCCGTCTATGGCTACACCTTC
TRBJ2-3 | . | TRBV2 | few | CASSSPGPFGADTQYF | TGTGCCAGCAGTTCCCCCGGCCCCTTTGGAGCAGATACGCAGTATTTT
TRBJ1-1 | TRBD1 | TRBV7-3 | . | CASSLNPGGTEAFF | TGTGCCAGCAGCTTAAATCCAGGGGGGACTGAAGCTTTCTTT
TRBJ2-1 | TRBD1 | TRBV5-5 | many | CASSTGQGNNEQFF | TGTGCCAGCAGCACGGGACAGGGGAACAATGAGCAGTTCTTC
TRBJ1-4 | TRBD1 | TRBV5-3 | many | CARSLSAGTGRSTNEKLFF | TGTGCCAGAAGCTTGTCTGCGGGGACAGGGCGATCTACTAATGAAAAACTGTTTTTT
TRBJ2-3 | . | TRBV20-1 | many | CSLLGHRNTDTQYF | TGCAGTTTGTTGGGACACAGAAACACAGATACGCAGTATTTT
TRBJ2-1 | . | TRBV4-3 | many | CASSRRVMSYNEQFF | TGCGCCAGCAGCCGGAGGGTGATGTCCTACAATGAGCAGTTCTTC
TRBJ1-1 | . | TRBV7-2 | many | CASGSTDPIGTEAFF | TGTGCCAGCGGATCTACAGATCCTATTGGCACTGAAGCTTTCTTT
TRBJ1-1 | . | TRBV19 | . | CASSIMEGTNTEAFF | TGTGCCAGTAGTATAATGGAGGGAACGAACACTGAAGCTTTCTTT
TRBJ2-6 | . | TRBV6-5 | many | CASSSRSSGANVLTF | TGTGCCAGCAGTTCCAGGAGCTCTGGGGCCAACGTCCTGACTTTC
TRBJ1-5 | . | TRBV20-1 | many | CSASLAGQPQHF | TGCAGTGCTAGTCTGGCAGGCCAGCCCCAGCATTTT
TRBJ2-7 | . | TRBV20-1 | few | CSARDRGTDPYEQYF | TGCAGTGCTAGAGATCGCGGGACAGACCCCTACGAGCAGTACTTC
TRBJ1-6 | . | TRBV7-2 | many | CASSLQGYNSPLHF | TGTGCCAGCAGCTTACAGGGTTATAATTCACCCCTCCACTTT